These 29 T cell receptor beta chains came from one sample sequenced in a study of neoadjuvant anti-PD-1 for oral cavity cancer. Clones were read by immunoSEQ multiplex PCR, and TCRdb kept only the in-frame ones, dropping some. The sample consists of 65,000 to 70,000 clones, approximately 87% of them appearing once. Time point noted: after neoadjuvant nivolumab, at surgical resection. The sequencing here drew on PBMCs, taken after nivolumab (anti-PD-1) treatment. These receptors came from a person aged 40 to 85 with oral cavity squamous cell carcinoma.

The V gene is TRBV19, the J gene TRBJ1-3, with D tentatively TRBD1 (5 bases). Germline CDR1 and CDR2: LNHDA and SQIVND (reference sequence). Deletions cut 9 bases from V and 4 bases from J, with 10 bases between. This CDR3 has 12 amino acids. This CDR3 is CASGAGGNTIYF. Written as DNA, the CDR3 is TGTGCCAGCGGGGCCGGAGGAAACACCATATATTTT.

V gene TRBV9 combines with J gene TRBJ2-3; D ambiguous. In germline, CDR1 is SGDLS, CDR2 YYNGEE. Trimming left V 0 bases short and J 1 base short, with 6 bases between. The CDR3 is 14 amino acids. The CDR3, as DNA: TGTGCCAGCAGCGTAGTTGCCGGCACAGATACGCAGTATTTT. Its protein is CASSVVAGTDTQYF.

This chain uses TRBV4-1 with TRBJ1-1; 7 positions match TRBD1. V shed 1 base, J shed 11 bases, and the junction held 13 bases outside the gene matches. This CDR3 spans 15 amino acids. The germline V gene has CDR1 MGHRA and CDR2 YSYEKL. The CDR3 region has the DNA TGCGCCAGCAGCCAAGTGACAGCTGGGACAGCGGGGGCTTTCTTT. It is translated as CASSQVTAGTAGAFF.

The chain is built from TRBV7-3 and TRBJ2-7, with 7 nucleotides matching TRBD1. CDR1 SGHTA and CDR2 FQGTGA come from the germline V gene. Trimming took 10 bases from V and 5 from J; bases not matched to a gene: 11. The CDR3 length is 13 residues. CDR3 DNA sequence: TGTGCCACCACCCCCAGGGGGTGCCACGAGCAGTACTTC. Translated: CATTPRGCHEQYF.

This clone has a handful of counts. The chain uses TRBV27 and TRBJ1-5; TRBD1 matches at 8 bases. CDR3 length: 19 amino acids. The V gene end was trimmed by 5 bases and the J gene end by 2 bases; junction bases not matched to a gene: 17. Per the germline V gene, CDR1 is MNHEY and CDR2 is SMNVEV (reference sequence). In DNA form, the CDR3 reads TGTGCCAGCAGTCCAAAGGACAGGGCCCGGGGGGAGGGCAATCAGCCCCAGCATTTT. It specifies CASSPKDRARGEGNQPQHF.

The CDR3 is CASSPLAGSTDTQYF. CDR3 sequence (DNA): TGTGCCAGCAGCCCACTAGCAGGAAGCACAGATACGCAGTATTTT. The V gene is TRBV27, the J gene TRBJ2-3; D may be TRBD2 (6 bases). Germline-derived CDR1 and CDR2 are MNHEY and SMNVEV (reference sequence). Deletions cut 6 bases from V and 0 bases from J, with 13 bases between. The CDR3 is made up of 15 amino acids.

V gene TRBV6-1 combines with J gene TRBJ1-1; D gene ambiguous. V lost 0 bases, J lost 5 bases, and 10 bases lay in between. Germline V gives CDR1 MNHNS, CDR2 SASEGT. The CDR3 loop spans 14 amino acids. CDR3: CASSEAYSRTEAFF. As DNA, the CDR3 is TGTGCCAGCAGTGAAGCGTATTCGAGGACTGAAGCTTTCTTT.

The rearrangement joins TRBV5-1 to TRBJ2-5; D may be TRBD2 (6 bases). V shed 2 bases and J shed 5 bases, with 19 bases lying between them. The CDR3 consists of 16 residues. Looked up from germline, CDR1 is SGHRS and CDR2 is YFSETQ. Here the CDR3 reads CASSLTAEGPWETQYF. Written as DNA, the CDR3 is TGCGCCAGCAGCTTAACAGCGGAGGGGCCCTGGGAGACCCAGTACTTC.

V and J are TRBV7-3 and TRBJ2-1, with 8 bases lining up with TRBD2. From germline, CDR1 is SGHTA and CDR2 FQGTGA. Unmatched junction bases numbered 8, after V lost 0 bases and J lost 10 bases. This CDR3 contains 15 residues. DNA for the CDR3: TGTGCCAGCAGCTTAACGGGGTGGACTAGCAGCGAGCAGTTCTTC. It is translated as CASSLTGWTSSEQFF.

The chain is built from TRBV28 and TRBJ1-4, with a tentative D call TRBD1 (5 bases). V lost 8 bases and J lost 4, with 14 bases in between. The CDR3 consists of 14 residues. Germline CDR1 reads MDHEN; CDR2 reads SYDVKM. The CDR3 DNA follows: TGTGCCAGCGGGACCAGGGAGGATAATGAAAAACTGTTTTTT. Residues: CASGTREDNEKLFF.

The V gene is TRBV7-8, the J gene TRBJ2-2, with D possibly TRBD1 on 6 matching bases. The germline V gene encodes CDR1 SGHVS and CDR2 FQNEAQ. The CDR3 runs to 15 residues. V was pared by 6 bases and J by 4 bases, with 15 bases between. As DNA, the CDR3 is TGTGCCAGCAGGCATAACAGGGTATCCACCGGGGAGCTGTTTTTT. Translation gives CASRHNRVSTGELFF.

The genes are TRBV14 and TRBJ1-6, with 8 nucleotides matching TRBD1. The CDR3 is 21 residues long. V was clipped by 0 bases and J by 0 bases; unmatched bases: 13. From germline, CDR1 is SGHDN and CDR2 FVKESK. CDR3 protein: CASSQDPAKLDRGSYNSPLHF. The CDR3 DNA is TGTGCCAGCAGCCAAGATCCGGCAAAACTAGACAGGGGCTCCTATAATTCACCCCTCCACTTT.

This clone was observed a few times. The gene calls are TRBV30 and TRBJ2-2; no reliable D call. Looked up from germline, CDR1 is GTSNPN and CDR2 is SVGIG (reference sequence). CDR3 length: 15 residues. With 0 bases removed from V and 0 bases from J, the gap between germline ends came to 8 bases. The CDR3 loop reads CAWSVGSPNTGELFF. The CDR3 nucleotides read TGTGCCTGGAGTGTGGGCAGCCCGAACACCGGGGAGCTGTTTTTT.

The chain is built from TRBV11-3 and TRBJ1-1; 8 bases agree with TRBD1. Germline CDR1 SGHNT, CDR2 YENEEA. J lost 6 bases, V lost 5 bases, and 5 bases had no gene match. CDR3 length: 13 residues. The CDR3 nucleotides are TGTGCCAGCAGCGGACAGGGCAGCTCTGAAGCTTTCTTT. It codes for CASSGQGSSEAFF.

This chain uses TRBV11-3 with TRBJ2-2, with a weak D call TRBD2 (5 bases). This CDR3 contains 16 residues. V gave up 2 bases and J gave up 4 bases, with 14 bases separating them. Per the germline V gene, CDR1 is SGHNT and CDR2 is YENEEA. The chain's CDR3 is CASSLRAGATTGELFF. The DNA of the CDR3 is TGTGCCAGCAGCTTACGGGCGGGCGCAACCACCGGGGAGCTGTTTTTT.

This sequence joins TRBV27 and TRBJ1-1; D not resolved. CDR3 length: 15 residues. Germline CDR1 is MNHEY and CDR2 is SMNVEV (reference sequence). The V end lost 5 bases, the J end lost 4 bases, and 17 bases lay between the germline ends. CDR3 residues: CASSPPAAGFTEAFF. The CDR3 DNA is TGTGCCAGCAGTCCCCCAGCGGCCGGCTTCACTGAAGCTTTCTTT.

This chain joins TRBV6-4 and TRBJ1-6, with D unclear. The germline V gene encodes CDR1 MRHNA and CDR2 SNTAGT. Trimming took off 4 bases at V and 7 bases at J, with 5 bases between the two ends. This CDR3 has 12 residues. CDR3 loop: CASSVRNSPLHF. The CDR3, as DNA: TGTGCCAGCAGTGTCAGAAATTCACCCCTCCACTTT.

J is TRBJ2-7 and V is TRBV7-8, with 11 bases that match TRBD2. The V gene end was trimmed by 4 bases and the J gene end by 2 bases; junction bases not matched to a gene: 7. The CDR3 contains 16 residues. Per the germline V gene, CDR1 is SGHVS and CDR2 is FQNEAQ. The CDR3 reads CASSSRRLAGPYEQYF. CDR3 DNA sequence: TGTGCCAGCAGCTCGAGACGACTAGCGGGGCCCTACGAGCAGTACTTC.

This clone showed up just a few times. V and J are TRBV9 and TRBJ2-1; 7 bases are shared with TRBD2. V shed 1 base and J 2 bases; nucleotides not matched to a gene: 3. CDR1 and CDR2 (germline): SGDLS, YYNGEE. The CDR3 is 15 residues long. The CDR3 spells CASSVLAGPYNEQFF. CDR3 coding DNA: TGTGCCAGCAGCGTATTAGCGGGCCCCTACAATGAGCAGTTCTTC.

J is TRBJ1-1 and V is TRBV18, with D hard to call. Trimming removed 3 bases from V and 5 bases from J, with 13 bases in between. The CDR3 consists of 14 residues. Germline values: CDR1 KGHSH, CDR2 LQKENI. The DNA for the CDR3 is TGTGCCAGCTCACCGCCTCAGACCAGGACTGAAGCTTTCTTT. Translated: CASSPPQTRTEAFF.

This chain connects TRBV4-1 to TRBJ1-2; D is perhaps TRBD1 (6 bases). The V end lost 5 bases, the J end lost 4 bases, and 11 bases lay between the germline ends. CDR1 and CDR2 from the germline V gene are MGHRA and YSYEKL. The CDR3 runs to 13 residues. This CDR3 is CASSFTGSYGYTF. CDR3 in DNA: TGCGCCAGCAGCTTTACAGGGAGCTATGGCTACACCTTC.

This clone appeared a single time. V gene TRBV5-1 combines with J gene TRBJ2-2; no firm D call. CDR3 length equals 14 residues. V was clipped by 5 bases and J by 7 bases, with 15 bases between them. Germline assignment: CDR1 SGHRS and CDR2 YFSETQ. CDR3 sequence reads: CASSRDALGGELFF. The CDR3, as DNA: TGCGCCAGCAGTCGTGACGCGCTAGGCGGGGAGCTGTTTTTT.

This clone was observed a single time. The rearrangement joins TRBV5-8 to TRBJ1-5; TRBD1 matches at 8 bases. With V trimmed by 3 bases and J by 1 base, 6 bases remained unmatched. This CDR3 is 16 amino acids long. Germline V lookup: CDR1 SGHTS, CDR2 YDEGEE. CDR3 nucleotide sequence: TGTGCCAGCAGCTCTCAGGGGGCTTGGAGCAATCAGCCCCAGCATTTT. As protein: CASSSQGAWSNQPQHF.

The chain combines TRBV7-2 with TRBJ1-1; perhaps TRBD1 as D (5 bases). The V end was cut by 5 bases, the J end by 5 bases, with 21 bases between. CDR1 is SGHTA and CDR2 is FQGNSA in the germline V gene. The CDR3 has 16 amino acids. CDR3 DNA sequence: TGTGCCAGCAGCCAGATGGGGGGGACGGGGTTAACTGAAGCTTTCTTT. It translates to CASSQMGGTGLTEAFF. Using reference TRBV7-2 and TRBJ1-1 for the parts outside the CDR3, the full variable domain is GAGVSQSPSNKVTEKGKDVELRCDPISGHTALYWYRQSLGQGLEFLIYFQGNSAPDKSGLPSDRFSAERTGGSVSTLTIQRTQQEDSAVYLCASSQMGGTGLTEAFFGQGTRLTVV.

This clone qualifies as medium-sized. The V call is TRBV10-1, the J call TRBJ2-3, with 13 bases lining up with TRBD2. The CDR3 covers 17 residues. J gave up 4 bases and V 4 bases, and 8 bases lay outside the gene matches. Germline assignment: CDR1 WNHNN and CDR2 SYGVQD (reference sequence). The CDR3 sequence is CASSVGLGLAGADTQYF. CDR3 bases: TGCGCCAGCAGTGTTGGGCTTGGACTAGCGGGAGCAGATACGCAGTATTTT.

The chain employs TRBV10-3 and TRBJ1-5; D is undetermined. CDR1 and CDR2 from the germline V gene are ENHRY and SYGVKD. CDR3 size: 15 residues. V was cut by 3 bases and J by 1 base, with 10 bases left in between. This CDR3 reads CAISERKASNQPQHF. As DNA, the CDR3 is TGTGCCATCAGTGAAAGGAAAGCAAGCAATCAGCCCCAGCATTTT.

The chain is built from TRBV6-1 and TRBJ2-1; possibly TRBD1 or TRBD2 for D (5 bases each). CDR1 and CDR2 from the germline V gene are MNHNS and SASEGT. V was cut by 3 bases and J by 5 bases, with 14 bases left in between. CDR3 length: 15 amino acids. The CDR3 is CASSDGGEGHNEQFF. The CDR3 coding sequence is TGTGCCAGCAGTGATGGGGGAGAGGGGCACAATGAGCAGTTCTTC.

V usage is TRBV11-3 and J usage is TRBJ2-2, with a possible D match to TRBD1 (6 bases). V shed 3 bases and J shed 2 bases, with 25 bases lying between them. Germline CDR1 and CDR2: SGHNT and YENEEA. The length of the CDR3 is 20 residues. The CDR3, as DNA: TGTGCCAGCAGCTTTCATGGGCAGGGGTTCATGGGATTTAACACCGGGGAGCTGTTTTTT. This codes for CASSFHGQGFMGFNTGELFF.

The V call is TRBV5-4, the J call TRBJ2-1, with 12 nucleotides matching TRBD2. CDR3 length equals 15 residues. The J segment lost 4 bases and the V segment lost 4 bases, leaving 3 bases of the junction unmatched. The germline CDR1 and CDR2 sequences are SGHNT and YYREEE (reference sequence). Written as DNA, the CDR3 is TGTGCCAGCAGCCCCACTAGCGGGGGGTACAATGAGCAGTTCTTC. Protein: CASSPTSGGYNEQFF.